Here is one TCR beta chain with its context. This entry is derived from a study of T cell repertoires in cytomegalovirus infection. Trimming removed 0 bases from V and 7 bases from J, with 8 bases in between. The CDR3 totals 13 residues. CDR1 and CDR2 (germline): SGHRS, YFSETQ. TCRdb re-called the reads with MiXCR, one entry per CDR3 protein. The sample holds some 300,000 distinct CDR3 sequences, 8% to 10% seen once. The material sequenced was PBMCs. This TCR derives from a human donor in good health (CMV status not recorded). Some clones in this sample may be carry-over from other donors' samples. The rearrangement links TRBV5-1 to TRBJ1-5; D is uncertain. CDR3 sequence reads: CASSLDLEQPQHF. CDR3 nucleotides: TGCGCCAGCAGCTTGGATCTGGAACAGCCCCAGCATTTT.